This T cell receptor beta chain emerged from a study of blood T cell repertoires in COVID-19. The table came from immunoSEQ multiplex PCR; TCRdb's copy has only in-frame clones and leaves some out. Of about 200,000 clones in the sample, less than 85% were seen once. V was shortened by 8 bases and J by 1 base, with 14 bases between the two germline ends. Germline CDR1 and CDR2: LNHDA and SQIVND (reference sequence). The CDR3 has 14 amino acids. The chain recombines TRBV19 with TRBJ1-1; unclear D gene. The sample comprised peripheral blood. This receptor was taken from a man between 45 and 60 years old who had recovered from COVID-19. CDR3 sequence reads: CASPNSKENTEAFF. DNA for the CDR3: TGTGCCAGTCCAAATTCTAAAGAGAACACTGAAGCTTTCTTT.